The 22 T cell receptor beta chains below all came from one sample that was sequenced in a study of graft-versus-host responses after intestinal transplantation. No antigen has been identified for these receptors. Some clones are missing from TCRdb's copy, which holds only in-frame ones; the method was immunoSEQ multiplex PCR. Among approximately 70,000 clones listed, roughly 84% were seen once. The specimen was unstimulated CD4+ T cells sorted from spleen or lymph node cells, collected before transplant. Every receptor here comes from a human donor who was the organ donor for an intestinal transplant.

This sequence joins TRBV7-9 and TRBJ2-2; no clear D. This CDR3 has 13 amino acids. Between the trimmed V and J ends, which lost 5 bases and 5 bases, there was a span of 9 bases. Looked up from germline, CDR1 is SEHNR and CDR2 is FQNEAQ (reference sequence). CDR3 protein: CASSPQITGELFF. The CDR3 DNA reads as TGTGCCAGCAGCCCCCAGATAACCGGGGAGCTGTTTTTT.

This clone was observed a single time. This chain uses TRBV7-2 with TRBJ1-6; D possibly corresponds to TRBD1 (6 bases). This CDR3 contains 15 residues. V lost 6 bases and J lost 10, with 19 bases in between. CDR1 SGHTA and CDR2 FQGNSA come from the germline V gene. This chain's CDR3 is CASSLKRGAGSPLHF. The CDR3 DNA reads TGTGCCAGCAGTCTAAAACGGGGGGCTGGGTCACCCCTCCACTTT.

In this sample, this clone turned up once. This chain links TRBV7-2 with TRBJ1-5; weak D call: TRBD1 (5 bases). The V gene lost 2 bases and the J gene lost 3 bases, with 8 bases spanning the gap. This CDR3 comprises 14 residues. Germline V lookup: CDR1 SGHTA, CDR2 FQGNSA. The CDR3: CASSLTGNNQPQHF. CDR3 in DNA: TGTGCCAGCAGCTTAACAGGAAACAATCAGCCCCAGCATTTT.

V is TRBV18 and J is TRBJ2-7; the match to TRBD1 covers 10 bases. The V segment lost 5 bases and the J segment 1 base; nucleotides outside the gene matches: 5. CDR1 and CDR2 from the germline V gene are KGHSH and LQKENI. CDR3 length equals 15 residues. The CDR3 spells CASSRTGGGSYEQYV. DNA for the CDR3: TGTGCCAGCTCAAGGACAGGGGGGGGATCCTACGAGCAGTACGTC.

Here the CDR3 reads CASSVRDSAETQYF. In DNA, the CDR3 is TGTGCCAGCAGCGTACGCGACTCGGCAGAGACCCAGTACTTC. This sequence joins TRBV9 and TRBJ2-5; D call uncertain. The CDR3 runs to 14 residues. Looked up from germline, CDR1 is SGDLS and CDR2 is YYNGEE. V lost 1 base to trimming and J lost 4 bases, with 11 bases between them.

This rearrangement joins TRBV28 to TRBJ1-1; D gene ambiguous. The CDR3 has 13 residues. The V end was cut by 6 bases, the J end by 5 bases, with 13 bases between. From germline, CDR1 is MDHEN and CDR2 SYDVKM. The CDR3 is CASRPRITTEAFF. In DNA form, the CDR3 reads TGTGCCAGCAGGCCCAGGATTACGACTGAAGCTTTCTTT.

This sequence joins TRBV19 and TRBJ2-4, with a possible D match to TRBD2 (7 bases). The germline CDR1 and CDR2 sequences are LNHDA and SQIVND (reference sequence). The CDR3 extends over 21 amino acids. V gave up 2 bases and J gave up 0 bases, with 26 bases separating them. The CDR3 bases are TGTGCCAGTAGTATAACTCAACCCGGAGGGGCGGGGGACATAGCCAAAAACATTCAGTACTTC. It specifies CASSITQPGGAGDIAKNIQYF. The variable domain in full, with the rest retrieved from reference TRBV19 and TRBJ2-4, is DGGITQSPKYLFRKEGQNVTLSCEQNLNHDAMYWYRQDPGQGLRLIYYSQIVNDFQKGDIAEGYSVSREKKESFPLTVTSAQKNPTAFYLCASSITQPGGAGDIAKNIQYFGAGTRLSVL.

The chain couples TRBV7-3 to TRBJ2-5; TRBD2 matches at 9 bases. The V segment lost 7 bases and the J segment 0 bases; nucleotides outside the gene matches: 6. CDR1 SGHTA and CDR2 FQGTGA come from the germline V gene. This CDR3 has 15 amino acids. The CDR3 reads CASIRSSGDQETQYF. The CDR3 DNA sequence: TGTGCCAGCATCCGTTCTAGCGGGGACCAAGAGACCCAGTACTTC. Full variable domain (remainder filled in from reference TRBV7-3 and TRBJ2-5): GAGVSQTPSNKVTEKGKYVELRCDPISGHTALYWYRQSLGQGPEFLIYFQGTGAADDSGLPNDRFFAVRPEGSVSTLKIQRTERGDSAVYLCASIRSSGDQETQYFGPGTRLLVL.

This clone came up once. V gene TRBV5-4 combines with J gene TRBJ2-3; 7 bases agree with TRBD2. Germline V gene data show CDR1 as SGHNT and CDR2 as YYREEE (reference sequence). The V gene end was trimmed by 3 bases and the J gene end by 2 bases; junction bases not matched to a gene: 9. This CDR3 contains 16 residues. The DNA of the CDR3 is TGTGCCAGCAGCTACCGGCAGGGAGGGTTCACAGATACGCAGTATTTT. As protein: CASSYRQGGFTDTQYF.

For the CDR3, the DNA is TGTGCCAGCACCATCAGACAGGGCCATTCTGAAAAACTGTTTTTT. Translated, it gives CASTIRQGHSEKLFF. The genes are TRBV28 and TRBJ1-4, with 7 positions matching TRBD1. The CDR3 loop spans 15 amino acids. CDR1 and CDR2 from the germline V gene are MDHEN and SYDVKM. V lost 7 bases, J lost 7 bases, and 12 bases stayed unmatched.

The V gene is TRBV10-2, the J gene TRBJ2-7; the D is unclear. Trimming removed 6 bases at V and 3 bases at J, with 12 bases between. The CDR3 runs 13 residues. In germline, CDR1 is WSHSY, CDR2 SAAADI. In nucleotides, the CDR3 is TGCGCCAGCAGCCTCGGAGTGGACTACGAGCAGTACGTC. Translating it yields CASSLGVDYEQYV.

This clone was seen a single time. The CDR3 loop is CASSAHFQGAYYGYTF. The CDR3 DNA reads as TGTGCCAGCAGTGCCCACTTCCAGGGGGCTTACTATGGCTACACCTTC. V is TRBV28 and J is TRBJ1-2; TRBD1 aligns across 8 bases. CDR1 is MDHEN and CDR2 is SYDVKM in the germline V gene. The CDR3 loop spans 16 amino acids. J gave up 3 bases and V 5 bases, and 11 bases lay outside the gene matches.

The chain combines TRBV28 with TRBJ1-5; TRBD1 matches at 8 bases. Per germline, CDR1 MDHEN and CDR2 SYDVKM. Losses at the gene ends were 6 bases for V and 5 bases for J; bases not matched to a gene: 9. This CDR3 region has 15 residues. The CDR3 DNA follows: TGTGCCAGCAGGGTAGGACAGGGCTTCTATCAGCCCCAGCATTTT. Translating it yields CASRVGQGFYQPQHF.

V gene TRBV28 combines with J gene TRBJ2-6; D is ambiguous. With 0 bases removed from V and 1 base from J, the gap between germline ends came to 10 bases. CDR3 length equals 17 residues. CDR1 and CDR2 (germline): MDHEN, SYDVKM. The CDR3 sequence: CASSLWVQKSGANVLTF. The CDR3 nucleotides read TGTGCCAGCAGTTTATGGGTACAGAAATCTGGGGCCAACGTCCTGACTTTC.

This clone was detected once. The rearrangement joins TRBV10-2 to TRBJ1-5; 7 bases are shared with TRBD1. V lost 8 bases, J lost 7 bases, and 8 bases stayed unmatched. This CDR3 is built from 13 residues. Germline V lookup: CDR1 WSHSY, CDR2 SAAADI. The CDR3 nucleotides are TGCGCCAGCGGAGACAGGGCGGAACAGCCCCAGCATTTT. Translating it yields CASGDRAEQPQHF.

The chain couples TRBV7-9 to TRBJ1-3, with D unresolved. Germline V gene sequence: CDR1 SEHNR, CDR2 FQNEAQ (reference sequence). The CDR3 extends over 15 amino acids. V was trimmed by 0 bases and J by 7 bases, leaving 13 bases between them. Here the CDR3 reads CASSLASGSVNTIYF. CDR3 nucleotide sequence: TGTGCCAGCAGCTTAGCGTCGGGTTCGGTGAACACCATATATTTT.

The chain links TRBV18 to TRBJ2-2; D call uncertain. V gave up 3 bases and J gave up 1 base, with 9 bases separating them. The germline CDR1 and CDR2 sequences are KGHSH and LQKENI. CDR3 length: 15 residues. The CDR3 region is CASSPPTLNTGELFF. CDR3 in DNA: TGTGCCAGCTCACCTCCCACTTTGAACACCGGGGAGCTGTTTTTT.

The gene calls are TRBV5-6 and TRBJ2-7; 7 bases map to TRBD1. With V trimmed by 1 base and J by 9 bases, 10 bases remained unmatched. From germline, CDR1 is SGHDT and CDR2 YYEEEE. The CDR3 runs 14 residues. The CDR3 loop is CASSLSKGAMGQYV. CDR3 DNA sequence: TGTGCCAGCAGCTTGAGCAAGGGGGCCATGGGGCAGTACGTC.

The CDR3 DNA sequence: TGTGCCAGCAGCACGGGACTAGCGGGGGGGCCAGAGACCCAGTACTTC. Residues: CASSTGLAGGPETQYF. The chain couples TRBV5-4 to TRBJ2-5; TRBD2 matches at 16 bases. The CDR3 extends over 16 amino acids. V gave up 4 bases and J gave up 4 bases; unmatched junction bases: 4. Per the germline V gene, CDR1 is SGHNT and CDR2 is YYREEE (reference sequence).

CDR3 coding DNA: TGTGCCAGCAATCTACCCCTGAACACTGAAGCTTTCTTT. Its translation: CASNLPLNTEAFF. The V and J genes are TRBV28 and TRBJ1-1, with D unclear. V lost 7 bases and J 0 bases, leaving 9 bases between the germline ends. Germline V gene lookup returns CDR1 MDHEN and CDR2 SYDVKM. The CDR3 covers 13 residues.

In this sample, this clone turned up once. The rearrangement joins TRBV7-9 to TRBJ2-2; 9 bases fit TRBD1. Per germline, CDR1 SEHNR and CDR2 FQNEAQ (reference sequence). This CDR3 contains 16 residues. J gave up 2 bases and V 4 bases, and 5 bases lay outside the gene matches. The CDR3 loop reads CASSSPTGGNTGELFF. CDR3 DNA sequence: TGTGCCAGCAGCTCCCCAACAGGGGGCAACACCGGGGAGCTGTTTTTT.

The chain carries TRBV5-1 and TRBJ1-1; D is possibly TRBD1 (6 bases). CDR3 length: 15 residues. With 0 bases removed from V and 0 bases from J, the gap between germline ends came to 9 bases. Germline V lookup: CDR1 SGHRS, CDR2 YFSETQ. CDR3 region: CASSLGGHLNTEAFF. The CDR3 bases are TGCGCCAGCAGCTTGGGGGGACATTTGAACACTGAAGCTTTCTTT.